This TCR beta chain emerged from a study of Ad26.COV2.S vaccination and SARS-CoV-2 variants. Whole-study results and caveats: There was a possibility that the TCR breadth and depth analyses underestimated total T cell responses.

Only in-frame clones appear in the TCRdb table, and some are missing; sequencing was by immunoSEQ multiplex PCR. The sample has 350,000 to 400,000 clones, 89% seen once. This clone was detected only once. Its antigen is unknown. Treatment specified: 15 to 20 received Ad26.COV2.S at low or high dose, single or two shots; 5 received placebo; per-sample allocation not given. Sampling was performed 63 days after the first vaccine or placebo injection. Per the germline V gene, CDR1 is LGHDT and CDR2 is YNNKEL (reference sequence). V was pared by 2 bases and J by 5 bases, with 7 bases of the junction left unmatched. The CDR3 covers 16 residues.

The material was peripheral blood, obtained in a trial of Ad26.COV2.S vaccine versus placebo. The chain links TRBV3-1 (or the pseudogene TRBV3-2) to TRBJ2-2; TRBD1 matches at 8 bases. This TCR came from a person aged 18-65 years who received the Ad26.COV2.S COVID-19 vaccine or a placebo. CDR3 amino acids: CASSQPRGPRTGELFF. The CDR3 region has the DNA TGTGCCAGCAGCCAACCCAGGGGGCCCAGGACCGGGGAGCTGTTTTTT.